These 24 T cell receptor beta chains were sequenced from one sample in a study of cytomegalovirus exposure and HLA in healthy donors. 60 Vbeta and 13 Jbeta primers were used in PCR. The method was immunoSEQ multiplex PCR; TCRdb's version includes in-frame clones alone and lacks a portion of them. The data show around 130,000 clones, more than 70% seen once. Sequencing input: PBMCs. These receptor sequences come from a woman aged 55-69 years in good health and CMV-seronegative.

The chain joins TRBV5-1 to TRBJ2-1; 13 nucleotides line up with TRBD2. With 1 base clipped from V and 8 bases from J, the junction kept 3 bases outside the gene matches. There are 15 residues in the CDR3. CDR1 and CDR2 from the germline V gene are SGHRS and YFSETQ. CDR3: CASSLTSGRGDEQFF. CDR3 in DNA: TGCGCCAGCAGCTTGACTAGCGGGAGGGGCGATGAGCAGTTCTTC.

This rearrangement joins TRBV7-3 to TRBJ2-5; 11 bases are shared with TRBD1. There are 15 residues in the CDR3. J gave up 7 bases and V 5 bases, and 9 bases lay outside the gene matches. From germline, CDR1 is SGHTA and CDR2 FQGTGA. The CDR3 region is CASSLGQGALGTQYF. In DNA form, the CDR3 reads TGTGCCAGCAGCCTTGGACAGGGGGCGCTGGGGACCCAGTACTTC.

The chain couples TRBV5-1 to TRBJ2-7; 7 bases fit TRBD2. V dropped 4 bases and J dropped 7; count of bases not matched to a gene: 8. The CDR3 sequence is 13 residues long. Germline lookup yields CDR1 SGHRS and CDR2 YFSETQ. The CDR3 nucleotides are TGCGCCAGCAGCCTGGAGGGAGGGGTTGAGCAGTACTTC. The encoded protein is CASSLEGGVEQYF.

J is TRBJ1-4 and V is TRBV28, with D perhaps matching TRBD1 (5 bases). CDR1 MDHEN and CDR2 SYDVKM come from the germline V gene. This CDR3 is built from 16 residues. V dropped 4 bases and J dropped 6 bases, with 18 bases sitting between them. CDR3 DNA: TGTGCCAGCAGTTCGGCCGAGAAAGGGACTCATGAAAAACTGTTTTTT. Translating gives CASSSAEKGTHEKLFF.

V and J are TRBV14 and TRBJ2-1, with TRBD2 matching 10 bases. Germline CDR1 and CDR2: SGHDN and FVKESK. V dropped 4 bases and J dropped 9; count of bases not matched to a gene: 3. The CDR3 length is 13 residues. CDR3 DNA: TGTGCCAGCAGCCTCAGCGGGAGGGCTGAGCAGTTCTTC. Amino acids: CASSLSGRAEQFF.

CDR3 sequence: CASSYSPTYNEQFF. CDR3 nucleotides: TGTGCCAGCAGTTACTCCCCAACCTACAATGAGCAGTTCTTC. J is TRBJ2-1 and V is TRBV6-5; D gene uncertain. V lost 0 bases, J lost 2 bases, and 5 bases lay in between. This CDR3 region has 14 residues. CDR1 is MNHEY and CDR2 is SVGAGI in the germline V gene.

The genes are TRBV6-1 and TRBJ1-5; TRBD1 matches 9 bases. The CDR3 is 20 residues long. Unmatched junction bases numbered 20, after V lost 1 base and J lost 7 bases. Germline V lookup: CDR1 MNHNS, CDR2 SASEGT. The CDR3 is CASSEELYPRTGVQRQPQHF. The CDR3 bases are TGTGCCAGCAGTGAAGAACTTTACCCTAGGACAGGGGTACAAAGACAGCCCCAGCATTTT.

The J gene is TRBJ2-3, the V gene TRBV5-1; D perhaps matches TRBD2 (7 bases). Trimming took 5 bases from V and 0 from J, leaving 13 bases between them. Per the germline V gene, CDR1 is SGHRS and CDR2 is YFSETQ. This CDR3 region has 15 residues. The DNA for the CDR3 is TGCGCCAGCAGGCGCGGGGGCCCTAGCACAGATACGCAGTATTTT. Protein: CASRRGGPSTDTQYF.

CDR3 sequence reads: CASSIYRDGYTF. The CDR3 region has the DNA TGTGCCAGTAGTATATACAGGGATGGCTACACCTTC. The chain combines TRBV19 with TRBJ1-2; TRBD1 might be the D (6 bases). CDR3 length: 12 residues. The germline V gene encodes CDR1 LNHDA and CDR2 SQIVND (reference sequence). Trimming cost V 2 bases and J 6 bases, with 7 bases left between them.

The chain employs TRBV2 and TRBJ1-6; D call uncertain. CDR3 length equals 15 residues. V lost 7 bases and J lost 2, with 12 bases in between. Germline CDR1 and CDR2: SNHLY and FYNNEI. DNA of the CDR3: TGTGCCAGCACGCGAGAGGTTGCCTATAATTCACCCCTCCACTTT. This sequence encodes CASTREVAYNSPLHF.

CDR3 in DNA: TGTGCCAGCACAGAGCGGGGCGCGAACACCGGGGAGCTGTTTTTT. Translating it yields CASTERGANTGELFF. The chain joins TRBV6-5 to TRBJ2-2, with 7 bases matching TRBD2. The CDR3 contains 15 residues. The V gene end was trimmed by 7 bases and the J gene end by 0 bases; junction bases not matched to a gene: 5. Germline values: CDR1 MNHEY, CDR2 SVGAGI.

V gene TRBV5-1 combines with J gene TRBJ2-7, with 9 bases that match TRBD1. This CDR3 is built from 14 residues. Germline V gene data show CDR1 as SGHRS and CDR2 as YFSETQ. The junction had 1 base not matched to a gene; V was cut back by 0 bases and J by 3 bases. For the CDR3, the DNA is TGCGCCAGCAGCTTGGCGGGACAGGGCTACGAGCAGTACTTC. This translates into CASSLAGQGYEQYF.

The V and J genes are TRBV18 and TRBJ2-7, with a tentative D call TRBD2 (6 bases). The germline gives CDR1 KGHSH, CDR2 LQKENI. The length of the CDR3 is 14 residues. With 2 bases removed from V and 0 bases from J, the gap between germline ends came to 8 bases. Here the CDR3 DNA reads TGTGCCAGCTCACCATTCGGGAGCTCCTACGAGCAGTACTTC. Translating it yields CASSPFGSSYEQYF.

This clone has a handful of counts. This chain joins TRBV2 and TRBJ1-5; 9 bases align to TRBD1. The V and J ends lost 6 bases and 7 bases, in that order; junction bases with no gene match: 7. The CDR3 is 14 amino acids. From germline, CDR1 is SNHLY and CDR2 FYNNEI. CDR3 bases: TGTGCCAGCAGGATGGACAGGGGAGGGCAGCCCCAGCATTTT. Its protein product is CASRMDRGGQPQHF.

This sequence joins TRBV30 and TRBJ2-3; 9 nucleotides line up with TRBD1. V lost 5 bases to trimming and J lost 1 base; unmatched junction nucleotides: 13. Germline CDR1 and CDR2: GTSNPN and SVGIG (reference sequence). The CDR3 is made up of 17 amino acids. CDR3 coding DNA: TGTGCCTGGTTGAGAAGCCCCCGGGACAGGGGCACAGATACGCAGTATTTT. Translating it yields CAWLRSPRDRGTDTQYF.

The rearrangement joins TRBV5-5 to TRBJ2-5; tentative D call: TRBD1 (6 bases). Gene TRBJ2-7 matches the end of the DNA better, so the J call may be wrong. The CDR3 contains 16 residues. Germline CDR1 and CDR2: SGHKS and YYEKEE (reference sequence). The CDR3 nucleotides read TGTGCCAGCAGCTTGGGTTTGACAGGCACAGCCTACGAGCAGTACTTC. Encoded protein: CASSLGLTGTAYEQYF.

V gene TRBV2 combines with J gene TRBJ1-2, with TRBD1 identical over 8 bases. V trimming: 9 bases; J trimming: 3 bases; junction bases outside the gene matches: 9. Germline V lookup: CDR1 SNHLY, CDR2 FYNNEI. The CDR3 totals 14 residues. CDR3 residues: CASVPMDRDYGYTF. The CDR3 DNA is TGTGCCAGTGTCCCAATGGACAGGGACTATGGCTACACCTTC.

The chain couples TRBV25-1 to TRBJ2-2; 10 bases map to TRBD1. V lost 5 bases, J lost 5 bases, and 5 bases stayed unmatched. From germline, CDR1 is MGHDK and CDR2 SYGVNS. There are 15 residues in the CDR3. The CDR3 here is CASSPRTGGTGELFF. The CDR3, as DNA: TGTGCCAGCAGTCCTCGGACAGGGGGGACCGGGGAGCTGTTTTTT.

The rearrangement links TRBV7-2 to TRBJ2-3; TRBD2 might be the D (6 bases). The CDR3 is 13 residues long. Between the trimmed V and J ends, which lost 5 bases and 6 bases, there was a span of 12 bases. Germline V gene sequence: CDR1 SGHTA, CDR2 FQGNSA. The CDR3 bases are TGTGCCAGCAGCCAAGACCGGGGGGATACGCAGTATTTT. Protein sequence: CASSQDRGDTQYF.

This chain connects TRBV18 to TRBJ2-1; TRBD1 matches at 11 bases. Germline CDR1 reads KGHSH; CDR2 reads LQKENI. This CDR3 has 14 amino acids. With 3 bases clipped from V and 7 bases from J, the junction kept 2 bases outside the gene matches. CDR3 sequence (DNA): TGTGCCAGCTCACCTGGACAGGGGGCTAATGAGCAGTTCTTC. Amino acids: CASSPGQGANEQFF. The whole variable domain, filled in from reference TRBV18 and TRBJ2-1, reads NAGVMQNPRHLVRRRGQEARLRCSPMKGHSHVYWYRQLPEEGLKFMVYLQKENIIDESGMPKERFSAEFPKEGPSILRIQQVVRGDSAAYFCASSPGQGANEQFFGPGTRLTVL.

The rearrangement joins TRBV5-4 to TRBJ2-4; TRBD2 is a possible D gene (7 bases). The CDR3 sequence is 18 residues long. Germline CDR1 reads SGHNT; CDR2 reads YYREEE (reference sequence). Trimming removed 5 bases at V and 0 bases at J, with 21 bases between. The CDR3 sequence: CASSPDRTRLEAKNIQYF. As DNA, the CDR3 is TGTGCCAGCAGTCCCGACAGGACTAGGCTGGAAGCCAAAAACATTCAGTACTTC.

The V and J genes are TRBV2 and TRBJ2-7; possible D gene TRBD1, 6 bases. This CDR3 comprises 12 residues. Trimming pared 6 bases from V and 2 bases from J, leaving 8 bases between. CDR1 is SNHLY and CDR2 is FYNNEI in the germline V gene. The CDR3 sequence is CASSQGPYEQYF. The CDR3 DNA sequence: TGTGCCAGCAGCCAGGGGCCCTACGAGCAGTACTTC.

The chain carries TRBV6-1 and TRBJ1-4, with D unclear. Germline V CDR1 and CDR2: MNHNS, SASEGT. Trimming pared 1 base from V and 3 bases from J, leaving 12 bases between. The CDR3 is 16 amino acids. CDR3 sequence reads: CASSEGSGVSNEKLFF. CDR3 nucleotide sequence: TGTGCCAGCAGTGAAGGGTCAGGCGTCTCTAATGAAAAACTGTTTTTT.

The rearrangement joins TRBV4-2 to TRBJ2-3, with TRBD2 matching 7 bases. CDR3 length: 16 residues. Germline CDR1 LGHNA, CDR2 YNFKEQ. The V gene end was trimmed by 0 bases and the J gene end by 4 bases; junction bases not matched to a gene: 7. The CDR3 sequence is CASSQDLVAGADTQYF. The CDR3 nucleotides read TGTGCCAGCAGCCAAGATTTGGTAGCGGGTGCAGATACGCAGTATTTT.